Each of the 25 T cell receptor beta chains below was sequenced from the same sample in a study of OX40 agonist ivuxolimab in advanced cancers. Here immunoSEQ multiplex PCR was the method, and the copy in TCRdb shows in-frame clones only, minus some. The sample holds 75,000 to 90,000 clones; just under 95% are singletons and the top ten take about 0.7%. Sequencing was performed on CD4+ or CD8+ T cells sorted from blood, taken in a trial of the OX40 agonist ivuxolimab. These receptors were collected from an adult with an advanced solid tumor such as melanoma, head and neck, liver or kidney cancer.

This chain uses TRBV7-9 with TRBJ1-1; D unresolved. Trimming took 3 bases from V and 7 from J, leaving 9 bases between them. The CDR3 loop spans 12 amino acids. Germline V gene sequence: CDR1 SEHNR, CDR2 FQNEAQ (reference sequence). CDR3 DNA: TGTGCCAGCAGCTTCCGTGGCCGTGAAGCTTTCTTT. This encodes CASSFRGREAFF.

The chain combines TRBV18 with TRBJ2-1, with D perhaps matching TRBD1 (6 bases). V shed 6 bases and J shed 7 bases, with 13 bases lying between them. Germline CDR1 is KGHSH and CDR2 is LQKENI. CDR3 length: 13 residues. The CDR3 loop reads CASSRDMGNEQFF. The CDR3 bases are TGTGCCAGCTCCCGGGACATGGGGAATGAGCAGTTCTTC.

This rearrangement joins TRBV18 to TRBJ1-1, with 10 bases identical to TRBD1. Germline CDR1 KGHSH, CDR2 LQKENI. With 2 bases clipped from V and 3 bases from J, the junction kept 12 bases outside the gene matches. The CDR3 is 18 amino acids. CDR3 nucleotides: TGTGCCAGCTCACCATTCGGACAGGGGGGGGCTTCGCACACTGAAGCTTTCTTT. It yields the protein CASSPFGQGGASHTEAFF. Using reference TRBV18 and TRBJ1-1 for the parts outside the CDR3, the full variable domain is NAGVMQNPRHLVRRRGQEARLRCSPMKGHSHVYWYRQLPEEGLKFMVYLQKENIIDESGMPKERFSAEFPKEGPSILRIQQVVRGDSAAYFCASSPFGQGGASHTEAFFGQGTRLTVV.

The chain employs TRBV18 and TRBJ2-3; 7 bases fit TRBD2. CDR1 and CDR2 from the germline V gene are KGHSH and LQKENI. This CDR3 region has 14 residues. V shed 3 bases and J 5 bases; nucleotides not matched to a gene: 5. The CDR3 sequence: CASSPGLDRDTQYF. CDR3 sequence (DNA): TGTGCCAGCTCACCCGGACTAGATCGAGATACGCAGTATTTT.

The V call is TRBV9, the J call TRBJ1-1; tentative D call: TRBD1 (6 bases). V was shortened by 0 bases and J by 1 base, with 16 bases between the two germline ends. Germline CDR1 reads SGDLS; CDR2 reads YYNGEE. The CDR3 consists of 17 residues. The CDR3 is CASSVVSGDNGNTEAFF. In DNA form, the CDR3 reads TGTGCCAGCAGCGTAGTCTCAGGGGATAATGGGAACACTGAAGCTTTCTTT. Complete variable domain (other parts from reference TRBV9 and TRBJ1-1): DSGVTQTPKHLITATGQRVTLRCSPRSGDLSVYWYQQSLDQGLQFLIQYYNGEERAKGNILERFSAQQFPDLHSELNLSSLELGDSALYFCASSVVSGDNGNTEAFFGQGTRLTVV.

The V call is TRBV7-8, the J call TRBJ2-3; 10 nucleotides line up with TRBD2. CDR1 is SGHVS and CDR2 is FQNEAQ in the germline V gene. The trim removed 0 bases at V and 9 bases at J, leaving 9 bases unmatched. This CDR3 has 16 residues. This CDR3 is CASSLALAGAGGTQYF. For the CDR3, the DNA is TGTGCCAGCAGCTTAGCGCTAGCGGGAGCTGGTGGGACGCAGTATTTT.

The chain recombines TRBV4-1 with TRBJ1-2, with TRBD1 as a possible D gene (5 bases). The V gene lost 0 bases and the J gene lost 3 bases, with 8 bases spanning the gap. Looked up from germline, CDR1 is MGHRA and CDR2 is YSYEKL. This CDR3 has 14 amino acids. CDR3 DNA: TGCGCCAGCAGCCAAGATTCAGGGTACTATGGCTACACCTTC. The encoded protein is CASSQDSGYYGYTF.

The chain employs TRBV6-6 and TRBJ1-5; 10 nucleotides align to TRBD1. From germline, CDR1 is MNHNY and CDR2 SVGAGI (reference sequence). This CDR3 has 13 residues. V dropped 5 bases and J dropped 5; count of bases not matched to a gene: 0. The CDR3 DNA reads TGTGCCAGCAGTGGACAGGGGGATCAGCCCCAGCATTTT. Its protein product is CASSGQGDQPQHF.

The V gene is TRBV5-1, the J gene TRBJ2-5, with D tentatively TRBD1 (5 bases). V gave up 3 bases and J gave up 0 bases, with 9 bases separating them. Per germline, CDR1 SGHRS and CDR2 YFSETQ. The CDR3 has 14 residues. CDR3 nucleotides: TGCGCCAGCAGCTCAGCAGGGTACCAAGAGACCCAGTACTTC. This translates into CASSSAGYQETQYF. The whole variable domain, remainder taken from reference TRBV5-1 and TRBJ2-5, is KAGVTQTPRYLIKTRGQQVTLSCSPISGHRSVSWYQQTPGQGLQFLFEYFSETQRNKGNFPGRFSGRQFSNSRSEMNVSTLELGDSALYLCASSSAGYQETQYFGPGTRLLVL.

The chain joins TRBV5-5 to TRBJ2-5, with D unresolved. V shed 1 base and J shed 1 base, with 2 bases lying between them. This CDR3 comprises 12 residues. Germline CDR1 reads SGHKS; CDR2 reads YYEKEE (reference sequence). For the CDR3, the DNA is TGTGCCAGCAGCTTGTCCCAAGAGACCCAGTACTTC. This sequence encodes CASSLSQETQYF.

This clone came up a few times. The chain uses TRBV30 and TRBJ1-3; D unclear. Trimming took 4 bases from V and 0 from J, leaving 7 bases between them. Germline V gives CDR1 GTSNPN, CDR2 SVGIG (reference sequence). The CDR3 contains 13 residues. The CDR3: CAWKVSSGNTIYF. CDR3 sequence (DNA): TGTGCCTGGAAAGTGTCCTCTGGAAACACCATATATTTT. Drawing the rest from reference TRBV30 and TRBJ1-3, the complete variable domain is SQTIHQWPATLVQPVGSPLSLECTVEGTSNPNLYWYRQAAGRGLQLLFYSVGIGQISSEVPQNLSASRPQDRQFILSSKKLLLSDSGFYLCAWKVSSGNTIYFGEGSWLTVV.

J is TRBJ1-6 and V is TRBV20-1; D is uncertain. V was pared by 0 bases and J by 14 bases, with 8 bases between. The CDR3 has 11 residues. Germline values: CDR1 DFQATT, CDR2 SNEGSKA (reference sequence). CDR3 sequence: CSAREGYTLHF. The CDR3 nucleotides are TGCAGTGCTAGAGAAGGTTACACCCTCCACTTT.

CDR3 residues: CASSPRQGTYEQYF. CDR3 DNA: TGTGCCAGCTCACCAAGACAGGGAACCTACGAGCAGTACTTC. The chain links TRBV18 to TRBJ2-7; 7 bases are shared with TRBD1. V trimming: 2 bases; J trimming: 2 bases; junction bases outside the gene matches: 3. Germline values: CDR1 KGHSH, CDR2 LQKENI. CDR3 length: 14 amino acids.

The V gene is TRBV5-1, the J gene TRBJ1-1; 7 nucleotides match TRBD1. The germline CDR1 and CDR2 sequences are SGHRS and YFSETQ. The CDR3 totals 15 residues. Trimming took 2 bases from V and 5 from J; bases not matched to a gene: 9. CDR3 bases: TGCGCCAGCAGCTTAAAAGGGACAGAGGGAACTGAAGCTTTCTTT. Its translation: CASSLKGTEGTEAFF.

The chain combines TRBV7-3 with TRBJ2-1, with 11 bases matching TRBD2. The CDR3 has 15 residues. The trim removed 5 bases at V and 6 bases at J, leaving 6 bases unmatched. Germline V lookup: CDR1 SGHTA, CDR2 FQGTGA. The CDR3 DNA is TGTGCCAGCAGCAGCCAGACTAGCGGGATCAATGAGCAGTTCTTC. It translates to CASSSQTSGINEQFF.

In DNA form, the CDR3 reads TGTGCCAGCAGCTTAGATTCGCCTGCAACTAATGAAAAACTGTTTTTT. It specifies CASSLDSPATNEKLFF. This chain uses TRBV7-9 with TRBJ1-4; the D is unclear. The V end lost 1 base, the J end lost 0 bases, and 9 bases lay between the germline ends. The germline CDR1 and CDR2 sequences are SEHNR and FQNEAQ (reference sequence). The CDR3 contains 16 residues.

V gene TRBV7-3 combines with J gene TRBJ2-3; 9 bases fit TRBD2. The CDR3 is 16 amino acids. CDR1 and CDR2 from the germline V gene are SGHTA and FQGTGA. The J segment lost 3 bases and the V segment lost 2 bases, leaving 6 bases of the junction unmatched. The CDR3 DNA is TGTGCCAGCAGCTTATCGCCTAGCGGGAAGACAGATACGCAGTATTTT. Protein product: CASSLSPSGKTDTQYF.

V and J are TRBV6-5 and TRBJ2-7; D remains ambiguous. CDR1 MNHEY and CDR2 SVGAGI come from the germline V gene. This CDR3 is 14 amino acids long. V was cut by 5 bases and J by 3 bases, with 14 bases left in between. The CDR3 region is CASSRRSDVYEQYF. The DNA for the CDR3 is TGTGCCAGCAGTAGACGATCGGACGTCTACGAGCAGTACTTC.

The chain recombines TRBV5-8 with TRBJ1-5; D gene ambiguous. V was pared by 2 bases and J by 6 bases, with 12 bases between. CDR1 is SGHTS, CDR2 YDEGEE, per germline. CDR3 length: 14 amino acids. The CDR3 loop is CASSLQGLRQPQHF. Here the CDR3 DNA reads TGTGCCAGCAGCTTACAAGGGCTCCGTCAGCCCCAGCATTTT.

The chain carries TRBV30 and TRBJ2-3, with 10 bases lining up with TRBD2. Germline lookup yields CDR1 GTSNPN and CDR2 SVGIG (reference sequence). V lost 0 bases to trimming and J lost 2 bases; unmatched junction nucleotides: 8. The CDR3 totals 17 residues. This chain's CDR3 is CAWSVRLAGAITDTQYF. The DNA of the CDR3 is TGTGCCTGGAGTGTAAGGCTAGCGGGGGCCATCACAGATACGCAGTATTTT.

The rearrangement links TRBV5-1 to TRBJ2-3; TRBD1 or TRBD2 may be the D gene (5 bases each). CDR1 is SGHRS and CDR2 is YFSETQ in the germline V gene. V was clipped by 1 base and J by 0 bases, with 9 bases between them. The CDR3 has 15 amino acids. CDR3 DNA sequence: TGCGCCAGCAGCTTGATTCGGGACAGCACAGATACGCAGTATTTT. This encodes CASSLIRDSTDTQYF. Together with reference TRBV5-1 and TRBJ2-3, the CDR3 gives the full variable domain: KAGVTQTPRYLIKTRGQQVTLSCSPISGHRSVSWYQQTPGQGLQFLFEYFSETQRNKGNFPGRFSGRQFSNSRSEMNVSTLELGDSALYLCASSLIRDSTDTQYFGPGTRLTVL.

Points on this clone: Additional DNA sequences in this sample encode the identical CDR3. The CDR3 DNA sequence: TGTGCCAGCAGTTCTAACAGCCTCTACGAGCAGTACTTC. Residues: CASSSNSLYEQYF. This chain connects TRBV6-6 to TRBJ2-7; no clear D gene. The CDR3 has 13 residues. V was trimmed by 4 bases and J by 3 bases, leaving 10 bases between them. The germline CDR1 and CDR2 sequences are MNHNY and SVGAGI (reference sequence).

The V call is TRBV11-1, the J call TRBJ2-5; D call uncertain. From germline, CDR1 is SGHAT and CDR2 FQDESV (reference sequence). This CDR3 is built from 14 residues. V shed 0 bases and J shed 3 bases, with 8 bases lying between them. The CDR3 region is CASSLALTKETQYF. The CDR3 coding sequence is TGTGCCAGCAGCTTAGCGTTAACTAAAGAGACCCAGTACTTC.

The sample holds a few counts of this clone. The rearrangement links TRBV5-1 to TRBJ1-1; no clear D gene. The germline V gene has CDR1 SGHRS and CDR2 YFSETQ. Trimming shortened V by 1 base and J by 1 base, and 5 bases separated the two germline ends. The CDR3 consists of 13 residues. The CDR3 region is CASSLSENTEAFF. The CDR3 nucleotides are TGCGCCAGCAGCTTGAGCGAGAACACTGAAGCTTTCTTT.

J is TRBJ2-5 and V is TRBV6-5; the match to TRBD2 covers 8 bases. The germline V gene encodes CDR1 MNHEY and CDR2 SVGAGI. The CDR3 is 16 amino acids. Trimming removed 0 bases from V and 5 bases from J; junction bases left unmatched: 8. The CDR3 reads CASSYSVSGILETQYF. The CDR3 region has the DNA TGTGCCAGCAGTTACTCGGTTAGCGGGATTTTGGAGACCCAGTACTTC.